This is a list of T cell receptor beta chains from one sample in a study of regulatory T cells in long-lasting Graves disease. TCRdb re-called the multiplex PCR reads with MiXCR, one entry per CDR3 protein. The sample records 620,000 or so distinct CDR3 sequences, roughly 15% being singletons. These same data were also listed under a study on T cells in Graves' hyperthyroidism and ophthalmopathy.

This specimen consisted of peripheral blood mononuclear cells (PBMCs), obtained at new diagnosis, from a patient treated with antithyroid drugs. The receptors were sampled from a woman in her thirties with Graves disease. Each CDR3 is given with its conserved first and last residue. A D gene is named only where the DNA matches it firmly. The size field is filled for only some rows; it gives once, few, many or a size class.

>few|TRBV7-3|TRBJ2-1|TRBD2
TGTGCCAGCAGCTTGAAGCGGGGATATTACAATGAGCAGTTCTTC
CASSLKRGYYNEQFF
>many|TRBV11-2|TRBJ2-1|TRBD1
TGTGCCAGCAGCGCCCAGGGGGCCCCCTACAATGAGCAGTTCTTC
CASSAQGAPYNEQFF
>few|TRBV9|TRBJ2-3|TRBD2
TGTGCCAGCAGGGGTAGCGGGATGGGGACAGATACGCAGTATTTT
CASRGSGMGTDTQYF
>many|TRBV20-1|TRBJ1-2|TRBD1
TGCAGTGCTAGTGCAGGGGGCGCACGTGGCTACACCTTC
CSASAGGARGYTF
>few|TRBV11-3|TRBJ2-5|NA
TGTGCCAGCAGCTTAGGGATGACCCAAGAGACCCAGTACTTC
CASSLGMTQETQYF
>few|TRBV3-1|TRBJ2-7|NA
TGTGCCAGCAGCCGCAGGACGCACTACGAGCAGTACTTC
CASSRRTHYEQYF
>few|TRBV27|TRBJ2-1|TRBD2
TGTGCCAGCAGTTCCGGGACTAGCGGGAGGGCCTATGAGCAGTTCTTC
CASSSGTSGRAYEQFF
>NA|TRBV20-1|TRBJ2-7|NA
TGCAGTGCTAAACAATCAGCGGGCGAGCAGTACTTC
CSAKQSAGEQYF
>NA|TRBV5-1|TRBJ2-4|NA
TGCGCCGGCAGCTTGGAGGGGCTCCAGGGGGACATTCAGTACTTC
CAGSLEGLQGDIQYF
>NA|TRBV20-1|TRBJ2-7|NA
TGCAGTGCTACGCCGCCGGGTCCCTACGAGCAGTACTTC
CSATPPGPYEQYF
>many|TRBV7-6|TRBJ2-7|TRBD2
TGTGCCAGCAGCTTAGGGCCTAGCGGGAGTGTGTACGAGCAGTACTTC
CASSLGPSGSVYEQYF
>many|TRBV2|TRBJ1-4|TRBD1
TGTGCCAGCAGTTCTACCGGGACAGGGGAACGTCCTAATGAAAAACTGTTTTTT
CASSSTGTGERPNEKLFF
>many|TRBV2|TRBJ1-5|TRBD1
TGTGCCAGCAGTTCACAGGGGACCAGCAATCAGCCCCAGCATTTT
CASSSQGTSNQPQHF
>NA|TRBV7-2|TRBJ1-6|NA
TGTGCCAACAGCTTAGGGGTTATTATAGATTCACCCCTCCACTTT
CANSLGVIIDSPLHF
>NA|TRBV11-1|TRBJ2-7|TRBD1
TGTGCCAGCAGCTTGGGACAGGGGGCGGGCGAGCAGTACTTC
CASSLGQGAGEQYF
>many|TRBV12-3/TRBV12-4|TRBJ2-7|NA
TGTGCCAGCAGTTCTCGGGTCTTGGCCCACGAGCAGTACTTC
CASSSRVLAHEQYF
>many|TRBV7-9|TRBJ2-5|TRBD2
TGTGCCAGCAGCTTAAGTAGCGGGAGGCTGGTGGAGACCCAGTACTTC
CASSLSSGRLVETQYF
>few|TRBV19|TRBJ1-5|NA
TGTGCCAGTACACGGAGGGACCTAAGGGATCAGCCCCAGCATTTT
CASTRRDLRDQPQHF
>many|TRBV2|TRBJ1-5|TRBD1
TGTGCCAGCAGCGATGGACAGGGGGACCAGCCCCAGCATTTT
CASSDGQGDQPQHF
>NA|TRBV5-8|TRBJ2-1|TRBD1
TGTGCCAGCAGCCTCTCAGACAGGGCCTTATACAATGAGCAGTTCTTC
CASSLSDRALYNEQFF
>many|TRBV28|TRBJ2-3|TRBD2
TGTGCCAGCAGTCCGTCTCGTATTTGGGGGAGGGCCCTCAGAGGAACAGATACGCAGTATTTT
CASSPSRIWGRALRGTDTQYF
>NA|TRBV7-2|TRBJ2-2|NA
TGTGCCAGCAGCTTAGGGTGGGGTCCTTTTGGCGTAACCGGGGAGCTGTTTTTT
CASSLGWGPFGVTGELFF
>many|TRBV12-3/TRBV12-4|TRBJ1-4|NA
TGTGCCAGCAGTGTCTCCACTGGGGGAACTAATGAAAAACTGTTTTTT
CASSVSTGGTNEKLFF
>many|TRBV2|TRBJ1-5|NA
TGTGCCAGCAGTGAAGACCAGTGGGTTCTTCAGCCCCAGCATTTT
CASSEDQWVLQPQHF
>NA|TRBV3-1|TRBJ2-1|TRBD2
TGTGCCAGCAGCCAAGATTCCGGGACTAGCGGTATCCCGTTCTTC
CASSQDSGTSGIPFF
>NA|TRBV5-6|TRBJ1-4|NA
TGTGCCAGCAGCTTTGGCTCGGGGGGCGGATATGAAAAACTGTTTTTT
CASSFGSGGGYEKLFF
>NA|TRBV5-1|TRBJ2-7|NA
TGCGCCAGCAGCTTGGCGGGGCGGGCCCTGAGCTCCTACGAGCAGTACTTC
CASSLAGRALSSYEQYF
>NA|TRBV7-2|TRBJ1-1|NA
TGTGCCAGCAGCCGGACTATGTGGACTGAAGCTTTCTTT
CASSRTMWTEAFF
>NA|TRBV27|TRBJ2-7|NA
TGTGCCAGCAGCACCCGGGACAATCCTGCCTACGAGCAGTACTTC
CASSTRDNPAYEQYF
>many|TRBV6-1|TRBJ1-2|NA
TGTGCCAGCAGTGTTCGGTGGACAAGCTATGGCTACACCTTC
CASSVRWTSYGYTF
>few|TRBV7-9|TRBJ2-5|TRBD2
TGTGCCAGCAGCTCCGGACTAGCGGGCCTCCAAGAGACCCAGTACTTC
CASSSGLAGLQETQYF
>few|TRBV6-2/TRBV6-3|TRBJ1-2|NA
TGTGCCAGCAGTCCAGAAATTGGCTACACCTTC
CASSPEIGYTF
>few|TRBV7-9|TRBJ1-4|TRBD1
TGTGCCAGCAGCTCACCCGGGACAGGGAATGAAAAACTGTTTTTT
CASSSPGTGNEKLFF
>few|TRBV20-1|TRBJ1-1|NA
TGCAGTGCTAGGCCGGTGGGGCAGGGAAATGAAGCTTTCTTT
CSARPVGQGNEAFF
>NA|TRBV5-6|TRBJ1-2|NA
TGTGCCAGCAGCTTGCTTACCGGGTTAACTTCTAACTATGGCTACACCTTC
CASSLLTGLTSNYGYTF
>few|TRBV27|TRBJ2-3|NA
TGTGCCAGCAGTTCGTCCATTTCCACAGATACGCAGTATTTT
CASSSSISTDTQYF
>many|TRBV27|TRBJ2-5|NA
TGTGCCAGCAGTTTCACGACAGGCGGAGAGACCCAGTACTTC
CASSFTTGGETQYF
>many|TRBV14|TRBJ1-1|NA
TGTGCCAGCAGCCAAGATAGTGCGGGGAACACTGAAGCTTTCTTT
CASSQDSAGNTEAFF
>NA|TRBV7-2|TRBJ1-5|TRBD1
TGTGCCAGCAGCCCGGACAGGGTCTTATTACCCGACAAGCCCCAGCATTTT
CASSPDRVLLPDKPQHF
>many|TRBV11-3|TRBJ2-2|NA
TGTGCCAGCAGCCTGACAGCAGACATGACCGGGGAGCTGTTTTTT
CASSLTADMTGELFF
>NA|TRBV19|TRBJ2-3|NA
TGTGCCAGTCAAGGGCTGAGGGATACGCAGTATTTT
CASQGLRDTQYF
>few|TRBV6-1|TRBJ2-1|NA
TGTGCCAGCAGGAGGGATGTCTCCTACAATGAGCAGTTCTTC
CASRRDVSYNEQFF
>many|TRBV12-3/TRBV12-4|TRBJ2-3|NA
TGTGCCAGCAGTTTTGGAGGGGTGGCAGATACGCAGTATTTT
CASSFGGVADTQYF
>NA|TRBV7-2|TRBJ2-4|NA
TGTGCCAGCAGCGCTACAGAAAGGACACTAGCCAAAAACATTCAGTACTTC
CASSATERTLAKNIQYF
>many|TRBV6-2/TRBV6-3|TRBJ1-1|NA
TGTGCCAGCAGGGGTACTCAGGGTGGGGCTGAAGCTTTCTTT
CASRGTQGGAEAFF
>many|TRBV12-3/TRBV12-4|TRBJ1-1|NA
TGTGCCAGCATCAACCGAGGTGGCACTGAAGCTTTCTTT
CASINRGGTEAFF
>few|TRBV6-1|TRBJ2-1|NA
TGTGCCAGCACCACGCAGGGAGGAAATGAGCAGTTCTTC
CASTTQGGNEQFF
>NA|TRBV7-8|TRBJ2-2|NA
TGTGCCAGCATCCCGACTAGAAAGGTCGGGGAGCTGTTTTTT
CASIPTRKVGELFF
>many|TRBV14|TRBJ1-2|NA
TGTGCCAGCAGCCGTTACGGGAAAGATGGCTACACCTTC
CASSRYGKDGYTF
>many|TRBV2|TRBJ1-5|NA
TGTGCCTCGTACGCGGGTACGGGCAATCAGCCCCAGCATTTT
CASYAGTGNQPQHF
>many|TRBV5-8|TRBJ1-1|NA
TGTGCCAGCAGCCTAAAATGGGGGACTGAAGCTTTCTTT
CASSLKWGTEAFF